Listed below are T cell receptor beta chains from one sample, sequenced in a study of cytomegalovirus exposure and HLA in healthy donors. Generated by immunoSEQ multiplex PCR, the TCRdb table keeps only in-frame clones and is missing some. Of nearly 80,000 clones listed, approximately 94% are singletons. Sequences were obtained from PBMCs. These receptor sequences come from a woman aged 30 to 39 in good health and CMV-seronegative. The CDR3 runs from the conserved cysteine through the conserved F or W. A D gene is named only where the DNA matches it firmly. The size field is filled for only some rows; it gives once, few, many or a size class.

v_call	clone_size	j_call	d_call	cdr3_nt	cdr3_aa
TRBV6-6	.	TRBJ2-5	TRBD1	TGTGCCAGCAGTACCAGACAGGGGATAAAGACCCAGTACTTC	CASSTRQGIKTQYF
TRBV6-6	.	TRBJ2-7	TRBD2	TGTGCCAGCAGACCCACGACTAGCGGGAGCTCTGTCGAGCAGTACTTC	CASRPTTSGSSVEQYF
TRBV18	.	TRBJ1-4	.	TGTGCCAGCTCACGAGAGACAGGTTCTAAAGAAAAACTGTTTTTT	CASSRETGSKEKLFF
TRBV7-2	.	TRBJ2-1	TRBD2	TGTGCCAGCAGCTTAGGGGCTAGCGGGAAGCAAGAGCAGTTCTTC	CASSLGASGKQEQFF
TRBV7-8	.	TRBJ2-2	.	TGTGCCAGCATTTATGTTGACACCGGGGAGCTGTTTTTT	CASIYVDTGELFF
TRBV19	.	TRBJ2-1	.	TGTGCCAGTAACGGAGGGGGCGCTTACAATGAGCAGTTCTTC	CASNGGGAYNEQFF
TRBV28	.	TRBJ1-4	.	TGTGCCAGCAGTTCCGGGACTCCTGAAAAACTGTTTTTT	CASSSGTPEKLFF
TRBV6-6	.	TRBJ1-4	.	TGTGCCAGTCGAGGGGGTGAAAAACTGTTTTTT	CASRGGEKLFF
TRBV7-2	.	TRBJ1-2	TRBD1	TGTGCCAGCAGCCGGGGGAGGGACAGGGGTGGCTACACCTTC	CASSRGRDRGGYTF
TRBV11-2	.	TRBJ2-2	.	TGTGCCAGCAGCTTAGTCGCGGTGGCGACGGCGAACACCGGGGAGCTGTTTTTT	CASSLVAVATANTGELFF
TRBV7-9	.	TRBJ1-1	.	TGTGCCAGCAGCTTTTTCTCTGAAGCTTTCTTT	CASSFFSEAFF
TRBV7-2	.	TRBJ2-1	TRBD1	TGTGCCAGCAGCGGACGGGGACAGTGGAACTACAATGAGCAGTTCTTC	CASSGRGQWNYNEQFF
TRBV11-2	once	TRBJ1-5	.	TGTGCCAGCAGCTTAGATTTGGGCGCGTTCGAGCCCCAGCATTTT	CASSLDLGAFEPQHF
TRBV4-3	.	TRBJ1-5	TRBD1	TGCGCCAGCAGCCTGGACAGGGATAATCAGCCCCAGCATTTT	CASSLDRDNQPQHF
TRBV25-1	.	TRBJ2-7	.	TGTGCCAGCAGTGCCGGGTACGAGCAGTACTTC	CASSAGYEQYF
TRBV5-1	.	TRBJ1-1	TRBD1	TGCGCCAGCAGCACACGAACAGGGGCCAACACTGAAGCTTTCTTT	CASSTRTGANTEAFF
TRBV6-5	.	TRBJ2-7	TRBD1	TGTGCCAGCGGAAAAGGGGGCCCGGGGAGAGAGCAGTACTTC	CASGKGGPGREQYF
TRBV10-3	.	TRBJ1-1	.	TGTGCCATCAGTGATGGCATGAACACTGAAGCTTTCTTT	CAISDGMNTEAFF
TRBV10-3	.	TRBJ1-4	.	TGTGCCATCAGGGACAGCCTCAATGAAAAACTGTTTTTT	CAIRDSLNEKLFF
TRBV28	.	TRBJ2-7	.	TGTGCCAGCAGTTCCCCCTTAAATCCAGGGGAACCTCACTACGAGCAGTACTTC	CASSSPLNPGEPHYEQYF
TRBV9	.	TRBJ1-2	.	TGTGCCAGCAGCACACGAAGGGAGGGTGGCGGCTATGGCTACACCTTC	CASSTRREGGGYGYTF
TRBV6-6	.	TRBJ2-7	.	TGTGCCTCGTGGAGCCGACCGGGTAAGAACTACGAGCAGTACTTC	CASWSRPGKNYEQYF
TRBV11-1	.	TRBJ1-1	TRBD1	TGTGCCAGCAGCCAAATAGGACAGGGGCCTCCGAACACTGAAGCTTTCTTT	CASSQIGQGPPNTEAFF
TRBV19	.	TRBJ2-1	TRBD2	TGTGCCAGTAGTACGGGACTAGCGGGAAACGGGGATGAGCAGTTCTTC	CASSTGLAGNGDEQFF
TRBV28	.	TRBJ1-5	TRBD1	TGTGCCAGCCTACGACAGGGGGCTTACAATCAGCCCCAGCATTTT	CASLRQGAYNQPQHF
TRBV7-9	.	TRBJ2-7	.	TGTGCCAGCAGCACCCGGGCGGGCGACGAGCAGTACTTC	CASSTRAGDEQYF
TRBV11-2	.	TRBJ1-2	.	TGTGCCAGCAGCTTAGGGTCTGGACAGACGAACTATGGCTACACCTTC	CASSLGSGQTNYGYTF
TRBV30	.	TRBJ2-7	.	TGTGCCTGGATGAGCGCAAGCTACGAGCAGTACTTC	CAWMSASYEQYF
TRBV7-3	once	TRBJ2-1	TRBD2	TGTGCCAGCAGCTATCACGGGACTAGATCCCTATTGGAGCAGTTCTTC	CASSYHGTRSLLEQFF
TRBV11-2	.	TRBJ1-2	.	TGTGCCAGCAGCTCCACAGCGGTTAATGGCTACACCTTC	CASSSTAVNGYTF
TRBV7-8	.	TRBJ1-4	TRBD1	TGTGCCAGCAGCTTAGGGGGGACAGGGAATGAAAAACTGTTTTTT	CASSLGGTGNEKLFF
TRBV5-1	.	TRBJ2-3	.	TGCGCCAGCAGCTTGGTGCCGGGGGAGAGCACAGATACGCAGTATTTT	CASSLVPGESTDTQYF
TRBV14	.	TRBJ1-2	.	TGTGCCAGCAGCCAGAGACGGACGGGGGGCTACACCTTC	CASSQRRTGGYTF
TRBV28	.	TRBJ2-1	.	TGTGCCAGCAGTCCAATGTACAGGGTATCCTACAATGAGCAGTTCTTC	CASSPMYRVSYNEQFF
TRBV2	.	TRBJ2-5	.	TGTGCCAGCAGTGTCAGGGGTGAGACCCAGTACTTC	CASSVRGETQYF
TRBV5-1	once	TRBJ2-5	.	TGCGCCAGCAGCCCCCTGTACCAAGAGACCCAGTACTTC	CASSPLYQETQYF
TRBV15	.	TRBJ1-1	TRBD1	TGTGCCACCAGCAGGGGACAGGGGGAGGTAGCTTTCTTT	CATSRGQGEVAFF
TRBV9	once	TRBJ2-7	.	TGTGCCAGCAGCGTAGATGGGGGACACCCCGACGAGCAGTACTTC	CASSVDGGHPDEQYF
TRBV6-5	.	TRBJ2-7	.	TGTGCCAGCAGTTACGACTCGGGGAAGCAGTACTTC	CASSYDSGKQYF
TRBV7-8	once	TRBJ1-1	TRBD1	TGTGCCAGCAGCTTGAGGACAGGGGAAGCTTTCTTT	CASSLRTGEAFF
TRBV5-1	.	TRBJ2-7	TRBD1	TGCGCCAGTGCGGACAGGGGGAGCTCCTACGAGCAGTACTTC	CASADRGSSYEQYF
TRBV18	.	TRBJ1-4	TRBD1	TGTGCCAGCTCACAGGGACAGGGGGCGGAAAAACTGTTTTTT	CASSQGQGAEKLFF
TRBV11-2	.	TRBJ1-4	TRBD1	TGTGCCAGCAGACAGCCCGGCCAGGGGGCGCAAGAAAAACTGTTTTTT	CASRQPGQGAQEKLFF
TRBV30	once	TRBJ1-4	.	TGTGCCTGGAGTCCAGGGCGGGGGCGAGGTGAAAAACTGTTTTTT	CAWSPGRGRGEKLFF
TRBV7-9	.	TRBJ2-7	TRBD1	TGTGCCAGCAGCTTGGGACCGGGACAGGGTGGCCCCGAGCAGTACTTC	CASSLGPGQGGPEQYF
TRBV15	.	TRBJ2-2	TRBD1	TGTGCCACCAGCAGGGGGACAGGGGATACCGGGGAGCTGTTTTTT	CATSRGTGDTGELFF